This TCR beta chain was identified in a study of CD8 T cells in ankylosing spondylitis. Study results and limitations: It appeared that ankylosing spondylitis blood was characterized by a TCR beta motif of about 8 highly homologous variants. The study looked at matched synovial fluid samples from ankylosing spondylitis patients. Disease-linked clones were reported to be significantly enriched there. A CD8+ phenotype characterized the disease-linked clones, which were relatively rare in peripheral blood.

As to this clonotype: Its specificity is not known.

V was pared by 3 bases and J by 8 bases, with 8 bases between. The CDR3 totals 11 residues. Germline V gene lookup returns CDR1 DFQATT and CDR2 SNEGSKA (reference sequence). TCRdb reprocessed the 5' RACE reads via MiXCR and lists one record per CDR3 protein. The table includes some 33,000 distinct CDR3 sequences, 12% to 15% detected once. The V and J genes are TRBV20-1 and TRBJ2-4, with D uncertain. Sequencing was done on a sample of blood. The source is a male donor with ankylosing spondylitis or in good health (not recorded which). Written as DNA, the CDR3 is TGCAGTGCTAGTCTGAAGGACATTCAGTACTTC. Amino acids: CSASLKDIQYF.